Listed here are 26 T cell receptor beta chains from one sample, sequenced in a study of vaccination and CD4 T cells after COVID-19. No antigen is known for these receptors. The Oncomine TCR Beta short-read assay was applied to DNA of cultured CD4+ T cells. Each CDR3 protein is one row after TCRdb ran MiXCR on the PCR reads. The table has 15,000 to 20,000 distinct CDR3 sequences, 53% seen once. The treatment here: roughly 10-day PBMC culture with coronavirus spike peptide pools or control peptides (ViraFEST assay). This specimen consisted of CD4+ T cells from blood, cultured in vitro, obtained before SARS-CoV-2 vaccination. The source of these receptors is a human donor who had recovered from COVID-19.

In its sample, this clonotype was seen a few times. This chain uses TRBV15 with TRBJ1-4; D may be TRBD1 (5 bases). The CDR3 spans 13 residues. The germline CDR1 and CDR2 sequences are LNHNV and YYDKDF (reference sequence). Trimming cost V 9 bases and J 2 bases, with 10 bases left between them. The CDR3, as DNA: TGTGCCACTAGTCGGGACACTAATGAAAAACTGTTTTTT. Translating gives CATSRDTNEKLFF.

This chain links TRBV15 with TRBJ1-5; D is perhaps TRBD1 (5 bases). Looked up from germline, CDR1 is LNHNV and CDR2 is YYDKDF (reference sequence). CDR3 length: 15 residues. Trimming cost V 0 bases and J 3 bases, with 9 bases left between them. The CDR3 DNA reads as TGTGCCACCAGCAGAGAGGGACGGCACAATCAGCCCCAGCATTTT. This sequence encodes CATSREGRHNQPQHF.

The rearrangement joins TRBV28 to TRBJ1-6; 7 nucleotides align to TRBD1. Germline loops: CDR1 MDHEN, CDR2 SYDVKM. The CDR3 is 16 amino acids. The J segment lost 5 bases and the V segment lost 6 bases, leaving 10 bases of the junction unmatched. The CDR3 DNA follows: TGTGCCAGCAGGTGGTTTACAGGGGTGGATAATTCACCCCTCCACTTT. Its translation is CASRWFTGVDNSPLHF.

The chain links TRBV6-4 to TRBJ2-3; 10 positions agree with TRBD2. In germline, CDR1 is MRHNA, CDR2 SNTAGT. Trimming took 8 bases from V and 4 from J; bases not matched to a gene: 12. The CDR3 runs 16 residues. CDR3 residues: CASGMRLAGVADTQYF. The CDR3 bases are TGTGCCAGCGGCATGCGGCTAGCGGGAGTGGCAGATACGCAGTATTTT.

This chain's CDR3 is CSAKLQGYEQYF. The DNA of the CDR3 is TGCAGTGCTAAATTACAGGGATACGAGCAGTACTTC. This chain links TRBV20-1 with TRBJ2-7, with D possibly matching TRBD1 (6 bases). The CDR3 runs to 12 residues. V was trimmed by 4 bases and J by 4 bases, leaving 11 bases between them. CDR1 DFQATT and CDR2 SNEGSKA come from the germline V gene (reference sequence).

The CDR3: CASSLFNPRSGANVLTF. The CDR3 DNA sequence: TGTGCCAGCAGCTTATTTAATCCCCGGTCTGGGGCCAACGTCCTGACTTTC. The chain has TRBV7-3 and TRBJ2-6; D is unresolved. This CDR3 is built from 17 residues. The V end was cut by 2 bases, the J end by 1 base, with 12 bases between. Germline V gives CDR1 SGHTA, CDR2 FQGTGA.

The rearrangement links TRBV7-6 to TRBJ2-3; tentatively, D is TRBD1 (5 bases). The length of the CDR3 is 14 residues. The V end lost 5 bases, the J end lost 3 bases, and 12 bases lay between the germline ends. CDR1 and CDR2 from the germline V gene are SGHVS and FNYEAQ. As DNA, the CDR3 is TGTGCCAGCAGCCCGTATAGGGGTACAGATACGCAGTATTTT. This encodes CASSPYRGTDTQYF.

This clonotype occurred a few times. V is TRBV7-2 and J is TRBJ1-3; 7 positions match TRBD1. Per the germline V gene, CDR1 is SGHTA and CDR2 is FQGNSA. Losses at the gene ends were 1 base for V and 4 bases for J; bases not matched to a gene: 4. CDR3 size: 15 residues. The CDR3 bases are TGTGCCAGCAGCTTAGAGGGGGCGCGGGGAAACACCATATATTTT. Amino acid sequence: CASSLEGARGNTIYF.

This chain joins TRBV6-2 or TRBV6-3 and TRBJ2-3; 7 bases match TRBD2. Germline CDR1 reads MNHEY; CDR2 reads SVGEGT. V lost 8 bases to trimming and J lost 6 bases; unmatched junction nucleotides: 8. This CDR3 contains 13 residues. CDR3 in amino acids: CASRGGGRDTQYF. DNA of the CDR3: TGTGCCAGCCGCGGCGGGGGAAGGGATACGCAGTATTTT.

In this sample, this clonotype turned up a few times. This sequence joins TRBV7-9 and TRBJ1-6; no firm D call. The CDR3 contains 15 residues. Germline CDR1 is SEHNR and CDR2 is FQNEAQ (reference sequence). The V gene lost 6 bases and the J gene lost 7 bases, with 16 bases spanning the gap. In DNA, the CDR3 is TGTGCCAGCAGGCTAAATTCCCCCACAAATTCACCCCTCCACTTT. Translation gives CASRLNSPTNSPLHF.

This clonotype was found a few times. The rearrangement joins TRBV7-3 to TRBJ2-3; no reliable D call. CDR1 and CDR2 from the germline V gene are SGHTA and FQGTGA. Trimming took 6 bases from V and 4 from J, leaving 14 bases between them. The CDR3 runs to 14 residues. CDR3 in amino acids: CASSRNHVPDTQYF. The CDR3 nucleotides are TGTGCCAGCAGTCGTAACCACGTTCCAGATACGCAGTATTTT.

This clonotype was counted only a few times. The chain recombines TRBV14 with TRBJ2-7; possible D gene TRBD2, 5 bases. The CDR3 spans 15 residues. Germline V gives CDR1 SGHDN, CDR2 FVKESK. The ends were cut back, 4 bases at V and 4 bases at J, with 17 bases in the middle. DNA of the CDR3: TGTGCCAGCAGCCCCCTACCGGGGAAGCAATACGAGCAGTACTTC. Protein sequence: CASSPLPGKQYEQYF.

The chain combines TRBV5-8 with TRBJ2-3; 12 bases match TRBD1. The V segment lost 3 bases and the J segment 2 bases; nucleotides outside the gene matches: 4. The CDR3 runs 16 residues. The germline V gene encodes CDR1 SGHTS and CDR2 YDEGEE. CDR3 residues: CASSWGQGATTDTQYF. In DNA, the CDR3 is TGTGCCAGCAGCTGGGGACAGGGGGCGACCACAGATACGCAGTATTTT.

This clonotype was seen more than once but under ten times. This chain connects TRBV7-9 to TRBJ1-4; D unresolved. The CDR3 consists of 13 residues. V shed 2 bases and J shed 6 bases, with 7 bases lying between them. Germline CDR1 is SEHNR and CDR2 is FQNEAQ (reference sequence). CDR3 loop: CASSLSVDEKLFF. CDR3 DNA: TGTGCCAGCAGCTTATCGGTGGATGAAAAACTGTTTTTT.

The chain uses TRBV5-1 and TRBJ1-3; 9 bases line up with TRBD1. The CDR3 extends over 16 amino acids. J lost 2 bases, V lost 4 bases, and 7 bases had no gene match. Germline V CDR1 and CDR2: SGHRS, YFSETQ. As DNA, the CDR3 is TGCGCCAGCAGCACATTACAGGGGGCGGCTGGAAACACCATATATTTT. Translated, it gives CASSTLQGAAGNTIYF.

The CDR3 protein is CASRGSDRKRFSYGYTF. In DNA, the CDR3 is TGTGCCAGCAGGGGCTCGGACAGAAAAAGATTCTCATATGGCTACACCTTC. The chain couples TRBV28 to TRBJ1-2, with TRBD1 as a possible D gene (6 bases). Trimming took 6 bases from V and 5 from J, leaving 25 bases between them. The CDR3 is 17 residues long. The germline gives CDR1 MDHEN, CDR2 SYDVKM.

The V and J genes are TRBV5-4 and TRBJ2-1; 7 bases match TRBD1. V dropped 7 bases and J dropped 3; count of bases not matched to a gene: 4. The CDR3 contains 13 residues. Germline CDR1 reads SGHNT; CDR2 reads YYREEE (reference sequence). The CDR3 here is CASGRGFYNEQFF. CDR3 in DNA: TGTGCCAGCGGCAGGGGGTTCTACAATGAGCAGTTCTTC.

This clonotype is categorized as large. The V call is TRBV25-1, the J call TRBJ2-1; unclear D gene. The length of the CDR3 is 12 residues. V was shortened by 9 bases and J by 3 bases, with 9 bases between the two germline ends. Germline V gene data show CDR1 as MGHDK and CDR2 as SYGVNS. CDR3 bases: TGTGCCAGTTCAGGATACTACAATGAGCAGTTCTTC. This translates into CASSGYYNEQFF.

This clonotype showed up just a few times. The rearrangement links TRBV2 to TRBJ2-1, with TRBD2 matching 7 bases. Germline values: CDR1 SNHLY, CDR2 FYNNEI. J gave up 8 bases and V 6 bases, and 10 bases lay outside the gene matches. The CDR3 runs to 14 residues. The DNA of the CDR3 is TGTGCCAGCAGGGGGACTATGGGTCGGCATGAGCAGTTCTTC. Translation: CASRGTMGRHEQFF.

The rearrangement uses TRBV7-9 and TRBJ1-2; the D gene is possibly TRBD1 (6 bases). CDR3 length: 14 amino acids. V was pared by 1 base and J by 0 bases, with 6 bases between. Germline V gene lookup returns CDR1 SEHNR and CDR2 FQNEAQ (reference sequence). The CDR3 here is CASSLEGANYGYTF. CDR3 coding DNA: TGTGCCAGCAGCTTAGAGGGGGCTAACTATGGCTACACCTTC. The full variable domain, rest sourced from reference TRBV7-9 and TRBJ1-2, is DTGVSQNPRHKITKRGQNVTFRCDPISEHNRLYWYRQTLGQGPEFLTYFQNEAQLEKSRLLSDRFSAERPKGSFSTLEIQRTEQGDSAMYLCASSLEGANYGYTFGSGTRLTVV.

V is TRBV20-1 and J is TRBJ2-1; D is ambiguous. The CDR3 contains 14 residues. In germline, CDR1 is DFQATT, CDR2 SNEGSKA (reference sequence). V lost 2 bases and J lost 5, with 13 bases in between. DNA of the CDR3: TGCAGTGCTAGAAGGCCACCTATGGACAATGAGCAGTTCTTC. It yields the protein CSARRPPMDNEQFF.

The V call is TRBV7-2, the J call TRBJ2-5; no clear D gene. This CDR3 is built from 13 residues. V was clipped by 3 bases and J by 6 bases, with 11 bases between them. Per the germline V gene, CDR1 is SGHTA and CDR2 is FQGNSA. The CDR3 is CASSLGYPQTQYF. In DNA form, the CDR3 reads TGTGCCAGCAGCTTGGGCTATCCTCAGACCCAGTACTTC.

About this clonotype: The DNA is left out, because the CDR3 cannot be placed on it with certainty; the CDR3 is given as TCRdb lists it. The rearrangement links TRBV6-5 to TRBJ2-5; the D segment call TRBD1 is taken from the table without a DNA check. Both ends counted, the CDR3 spans 23 residues. CDR1 is MNHEY, CDR2 SVGAGI, per germline. CDR3 amino acids: CASSYSIGANVLTFGAGQETQYF.

This chain links TRBV19 with TRBJ2-5; D possibly corresponds to TRBD1 (5 bases). V lost 3 bases, J lost 5 bases, and 13 bases lay in between. This CDR3 has 14 amino acids. Per the germline V gene, CDR1 is LNHDA and CDR2 is SQIVND (reference sequence). The CDR3 reads CASSIQGGSETQYF. The CDR3 region has the DNA TGTGCCAGTAGTATCCAGGGTGGGTCTGAGACCCAGTACTTC.

This clonotype was observed once. The rearrangement uses TRBV5-4 and TRBJ1-2, with D unresolved. The CDR3 loop spans 13 amino acids. V shed 6 bases and J shed 4 bases, with 13 bases lying between them. Germline V lookup: CDR1 SGHNT, CDR2 YYREEE (reference sequence). CDR3 sequence: CASTPRGAYGYTF. The DNA of the CDR3 is TGTGCCAGCACACCCCGAGGAGCCTATGGCTACACCTTC.

The chain couples TRBV5-4 to TRBJ1-6; TRBD1 is a possible D gene (6 bases). Germline CDR1 SGHNT, CDR2 YYREEE (reference sequence). The CDR3 spans 14 residues. V was cut by 3 bases and J by 10 bases, with 14 bases left in between. As DNA, the CDR3 is TGTGCCAGCAGCTCCCAGGGGCTAAGGTCACCCCTCCACTTT. Protein product: CASSSQGLRSPLHF.